The clone carrying this TCR beta chain appeared a few times. Its antigen remains unknown. Germline CDR1 and CDR2: PRHDT and FYEKMQ (reference sequence). The V and J ends lost 3 bases and 5 bases, in that order; junction bases with no gene match: 5. The CDR3 has 15 amino acids. These data originate in a study of blood T cells in healthy people across ages. Whole-study findings and limits: The lack of PBMC sorting stopped any conclusive naive versus antigen-experienced comparison.

A second roughly 6 to 11 cycle PCR used barcoded and J-beta primers. The template-switch adaptor was a 5' adaptor with 12 random nucleotides. It tagged each cDNA molecule. TCRdb itself ran the 5' RACE reads through MiXCR, one entry per CDR3 protein. The table records approximately 2,000,000 distinct CDR3 sequences, about 39% of them present only once. The rearrangement links TRBV13 to TRBJ2-1, with 9 bases lining up with TRBD1. This sequence originates from a human donor in good health. Sequencing used blood. CDR3 amino acids: CASSLGGQGNNEQFF. The CDR3, as DNA: TGTGCCAGCAGCTTGGGGGGACAGGGAAACAATGAGCAGTTCTTC. The full variable domain, with the rest looked up from reference TRBV13 and TRBJ2-1, is AAGVIQSPRHLIKEKRETATLKCYPIPRHDTVYWYQQGPGQDPQFLISFYEKMQSDKGSIPDRFSAQQFSDYHSELNMSSLELGDSALYFCASSLGGQGNNEQFFGPGTRLTVL.